These T cell receptor beta chains were read from a single sample in a study of PD-L1 blockade in urothelial cancer. Repertoires were generated with immunoSEQ multiplex PCR, while TCRdb's copy carries only in-frame clones and drops some. The top ten hold around 8% of the sample, which has approximately 93,000 clones, around four fifths seen once. Material: PBMCs, obtained around atezolizumab (anti-PD-L1) treatment. The receptors derive from a man between 65 and 85 years old with urothelial cancer. CDR3s include the opening cysteine and the closing phenylalanine or tryptophan. A D gene is named only where the DNA matches it firmly. The listing skips clone size in some rows; elsewhere it reads once, few, many or a size class.

13	.	few	TRBV4-1	TRBJ1-1	TGCGCCAGCAGCCCCAGGGGTAGGGCTGAAGCTTTCTTT	CASSPRGRAEAFF
13	.	.	TRBV6-5	TRBJ1-5	TGTGCCAGCTCGGGAGGGAATAAACAGCCCCAGCATTTT	CASSGGNKQPQHF
15	.	once	TRBV5-1	TRBJ1-2	TGCGCCAGCAGCCCAAAGAGTGCCGCTAACTATGGCTACACCTTC	CASSPKSAANYGYTF
13	.	.	TRBV19	TRBJ2-2	TGTGCCAGTAGTGTCGCCGGCACCGGGGAGCTGTTTTTT	CASSVAGTGELFF
14	.	once	TRBV4-3	TRBJ2-5	TGCGCCAGCAGCCAAGGGGGCGAAGGGGAGACCCAGTACTTC	CASSQGGEGETQYF
12	.	.	TRBV5-6	TRBJ2-5	TGTGCCAGCAGCTTGCCGGGAGAGACCCAGTACTTC	CASSLPGETQYF
12	.	once	TRBV6-1	TRBJ1-2	TGTGCCAGCCAGGGTGGCTACTATGGCTACACCTTC	CASQGGYYGYTF
15	.	.	TRBV9	TRBJ1-1	TGTGCCAGCAGCCCCCAAGCACGAGGGAACACTGAAGCTTTCTTT	CASSPQARGNTEAFF
16	TRBD1	.	TRBV15	TRBJ1-5	TGTGCCACCAGCAGAGATCGGGCCGACAGGGGGCAACCCCAGCATTTT	CATSRDRADRGQPQHF
14	.	.	TRBV27	TRBJ1-4	TGTGCCAGCTCGTACCGGGAGGGGTGGGAAAAACTGTTTTTT	CASSYREGWEKLFF